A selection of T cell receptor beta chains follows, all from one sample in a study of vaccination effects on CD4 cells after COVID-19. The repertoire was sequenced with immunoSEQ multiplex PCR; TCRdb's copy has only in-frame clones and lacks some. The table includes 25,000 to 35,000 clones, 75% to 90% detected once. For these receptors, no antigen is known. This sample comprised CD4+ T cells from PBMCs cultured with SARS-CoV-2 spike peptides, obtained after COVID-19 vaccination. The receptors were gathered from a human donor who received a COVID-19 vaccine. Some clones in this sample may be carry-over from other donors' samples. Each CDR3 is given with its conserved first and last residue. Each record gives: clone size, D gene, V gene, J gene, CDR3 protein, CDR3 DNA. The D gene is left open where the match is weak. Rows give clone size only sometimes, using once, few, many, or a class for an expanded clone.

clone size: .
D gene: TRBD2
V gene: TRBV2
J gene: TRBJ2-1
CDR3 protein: CASTSGYEQFF
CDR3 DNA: TGTGCCAGCACTAGCGGCTATGAGCAGTTCTTC

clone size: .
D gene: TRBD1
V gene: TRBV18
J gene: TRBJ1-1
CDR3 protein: CASSPPRAGGVEGNTEAFF
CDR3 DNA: TGTGCCAGCTCACCACCTCGGGCAGGGGGCGTGGAAGGGAACACTGAAGCTTTCTTT

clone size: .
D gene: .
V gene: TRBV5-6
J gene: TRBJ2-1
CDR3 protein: CASSDRMSSYNEQFF
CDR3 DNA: TGTGCCAGCAGCGACAGGATGAGCTCCTACAATGAGCAGTTCTTC

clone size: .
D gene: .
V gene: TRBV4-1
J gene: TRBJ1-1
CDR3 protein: CASSPLYRDGNTEAFF
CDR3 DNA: TGCGCCAGCAGCCCGTTGTACAGGGATGGGAACACTGAAGCTTTCTTT

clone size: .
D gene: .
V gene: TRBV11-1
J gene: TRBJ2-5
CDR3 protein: CASSLAWATLQETQYF
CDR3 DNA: TGTGCCAGCAGCTTAGCTTGGGCGACCCTCCAAGAGACCCAGTACTTC

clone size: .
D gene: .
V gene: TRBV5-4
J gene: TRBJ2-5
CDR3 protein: CASSLTGRGETQYF
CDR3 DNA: TGTGCCAGCAGCTTAACAGGGCGGGGAGAGACCCAGTACTTC

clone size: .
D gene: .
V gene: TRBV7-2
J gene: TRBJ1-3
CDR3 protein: CASSLGIRVGNTIYF
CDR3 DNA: TGTGCCAGCAGCTTAGGGATCAGGGTTGGAAACACCATATATTTT

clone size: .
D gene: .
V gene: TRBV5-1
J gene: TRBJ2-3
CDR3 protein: CASSLADRTDTQYF
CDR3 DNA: TGCGCCAGCAGCTTGGCCGATCGCACAGATACGCAGTATTTT

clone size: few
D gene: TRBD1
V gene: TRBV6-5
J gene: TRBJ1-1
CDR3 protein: CASSYSIQGANTEAFF
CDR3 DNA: TGTGCCAGCAGTTACTCCATACAGGGGGCTAACACTGAAGCTTTCTTT

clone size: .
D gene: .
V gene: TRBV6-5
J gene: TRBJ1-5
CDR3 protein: CASSYSGGEGNQPQHF
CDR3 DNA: TGTGCCAGCAGTTACTCGGGGGGGGAGGGCAATCAGCCCCAGCATTTT

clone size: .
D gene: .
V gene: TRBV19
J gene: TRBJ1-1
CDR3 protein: CASSTEGRTEAFF
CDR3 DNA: TGTGCCAGTAGTACCGAAGGTCGCACTGAAGCTTTCTTT

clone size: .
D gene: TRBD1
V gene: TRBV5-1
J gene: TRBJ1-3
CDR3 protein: CASSLTQGALGGNTIYF
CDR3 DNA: TGCGCCAGCAGCTTAACCCAGGGGGCTCTCGGAGGAAACACCATATATTTT

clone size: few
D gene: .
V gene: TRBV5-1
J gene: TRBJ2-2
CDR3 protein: CASGLFNTGELFF
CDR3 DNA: TGCGCCAGCGGACTCTTTAACACCGGGGAGCTGTTTTTT

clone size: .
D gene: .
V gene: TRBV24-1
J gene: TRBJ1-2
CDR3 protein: CATSTGPPHYGYTF
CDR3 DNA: TGTGCCACCTCAACAGGGCCGCCTCACTATGGCTACACCTTC

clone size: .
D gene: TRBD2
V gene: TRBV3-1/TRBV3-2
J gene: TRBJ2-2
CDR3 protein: CASTLLAATGELFF
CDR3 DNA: TGTGCCAGCACTCTTCTAGCGGCCACCGGGGAGCTGTTTTTT

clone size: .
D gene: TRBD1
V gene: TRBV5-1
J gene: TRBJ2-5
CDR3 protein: CASSFKGAMETQYF
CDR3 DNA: TGCGCCAGCAGCTTCAAGGGGGCTATGGAGACCCAGTACTTC

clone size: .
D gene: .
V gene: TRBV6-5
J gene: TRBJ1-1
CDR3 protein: CASSYTSGTPTEAFF
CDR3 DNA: TGTGCCAGCAGTTACACCTCAGGGACCCCCACTGAAGCTTTCTTT

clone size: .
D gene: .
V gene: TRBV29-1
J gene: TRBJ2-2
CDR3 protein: CSVSYGSNTGELFF
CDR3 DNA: TGCAGCGTTTCCTACGGCTCGAACACCGGGGAGCTGTTTTTT

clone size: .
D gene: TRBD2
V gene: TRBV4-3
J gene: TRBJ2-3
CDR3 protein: CASSRRLPGTSGGKSTDTQYF
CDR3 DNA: TGCGCCAGCAGCCGCCGCCTTCCCGGGACTAGCGGGGGGAAGAGCACAGATACGCAGTATTTT

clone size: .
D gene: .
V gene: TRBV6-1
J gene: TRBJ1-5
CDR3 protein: CASSESGNSNQPQHF
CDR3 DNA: TGTGCCAGCAGTGAAAGTGGGAATAGCAATCAACCCCAGCATTTT

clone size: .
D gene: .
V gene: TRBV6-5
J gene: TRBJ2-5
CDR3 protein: CASRVSGIQETQYF
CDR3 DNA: TGTGCCAGCAGAGTGTCGGGGATTCAAGAGACCCAGTACTTC

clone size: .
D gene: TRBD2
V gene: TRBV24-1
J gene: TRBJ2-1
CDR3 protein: CATSDSSGGPGPYNEQFF
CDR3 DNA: TGTGCCACCAGTGATTCTAGCGGGGGGCCGGGCCCCTACAATGAGCAGTTCTTC

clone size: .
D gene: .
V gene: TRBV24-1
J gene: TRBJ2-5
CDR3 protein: CATSDPGTPQETQYF
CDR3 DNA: TGTGCCACCAGTGACCCCGGGACACCCCAAGAGACCCAGTACTTC

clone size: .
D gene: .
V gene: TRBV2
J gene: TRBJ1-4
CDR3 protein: CASRGWGNEKLFF
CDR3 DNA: TGTGCCAGCAGGGGGTGGGGTAATGAAAAACTGTTTTTT

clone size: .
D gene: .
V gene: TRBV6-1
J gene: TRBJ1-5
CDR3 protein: CASSEAGSQPQHF
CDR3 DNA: TGTGCCAGCAGTGAAGCGGGGTCTCAGCCCCAGCATTTT

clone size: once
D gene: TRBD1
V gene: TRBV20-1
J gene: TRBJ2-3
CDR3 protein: CSASTYQGATDTQYF
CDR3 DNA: TGCAGTGCTAGTACCTATCAGGGGGCCACAGATACGCAGTATTTT

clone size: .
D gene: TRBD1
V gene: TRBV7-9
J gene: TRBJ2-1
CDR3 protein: CASTGQGNYNEQFF
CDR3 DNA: TGTGCCAGCACGGGACAGGGGAACTACAATGAGCAGTTCTTC